This T cell receptor (beta chain) appears in the sequencing data of a study of T cell changes during pregnancy in multiple sclerosis. TCRdb keeps only in-frame clones here, not all; method: immunoSEQ multiplex PCR. The profile shows tens of thousands of clones, 93% of them singletons. CDR1 and CDR2 from the germline V gene are MRHNA and SNTAGT. The CDR3 is 14 residues long. The ends were cut back, 4 bases at V and 3 bases at J, with 9 bases in the middle. The sample here was peripheral blood, taken after pregnancy. The gene calls are TRBV6-4 and TRBJ2-2, with D possibly being TRBD2 (5 bases). The sequence came from a female donor with multiple sclerosis, enrolled in a pregnancy study. CDR3 protein: CASSVSVDTGELFF. The CDR3 region has the DNA TGTGCCAGCAGTGTTAGCGTTGACACCGGGGAGCTGTTTTTT.